The sequence of this TCR beta chain was determined in a study of blood T cell repertoires in COVID-19. The wider study: The samples span acute and convalescent COVID-19 from the United States, Italy and Spain. PBMCs, B-cell-depleted T cells, or T cells were the source of the cDNA or gDNA that made up the material.

Germline CDR1 KGHDR, CDR2 SFDVKD. Trimming took 9 bases from V and 3 from J; bases not matched to a gene: 3. The CDR3 sequence is 13 residues long. Per the original methods: By means of reference gene primer amplification, nucleated cell counts were estimated. The protocol was immunoSEQ multiplex PCR, while the TCRdb copy is restricted to in-frame clones and leaves out a portion. V and J calls and clone size are as listed in that table; D and trimming were resolved from the DNA. The table lists some 150,000 clones, roughly 87% of them singletons. In this sample, this clone turned up once. The chain combines TRBV24-1 with TRBJ2-5; TRBD1 agrees at 10 bases. Sequenced material: peripheral blood. The source is a woman between 50 and 59 years old with acute or convalescent COVID-19. CDR3 loop: CATGDRGEETQYF. The CDR3 bases are TGTGCCACCGGGGACAGGGGAGAAGAGACCCAGTACTTC.